This T cell receptor (beta chain) was captured in a study of shared clonotypes between healthy human individuals (dated by TCRdb to 2019 to 2021). Study-level background: The cohort comprised a couple of women and a few men aged 18 to 49 years. For each donor, CD4 naive and CD4 memory were each run on three plates, CD8 naive on two plates, and CD8 memory on one plate. Blood TCR repertoires of a handful of healthy adults were deeply sequenced to estimate repertoire size and the extent of clonotype sharing between individuals. To increase sequencing depth and limit assay-specific biases, different laboratories used diverse techniques to prepare libraries and sequence TCR repertoires. Leukapheresis yielded between about 0.94 and 9.5 billion PBMCs per donor. Broader findings and caveats from the paper: When several donors were compared, the shared fraction of clonotypes was approximately 5% for naive CD4, about 4% for naive CD8, 2% to 2.5% for memory CD4, and around 0.37% for memory CD8. Rarefaction of sorted-subset datasets indicated incomplete sequencing despite the large sequencing depth. Naive subsets generally had larger estimated clonotype richness than memory subsets. Compared with non-shared clonotypes, the clonotypes found in all four sorted-subset donors had higher generation probabilities. Because the study included only a small number of donors, the genetic and exposure-history diversity represented was limited. Sampling was restricted to blood, and TCR repertoires in tissue are likely to differ from TCR repertoires in blood. Pairwise subsampling led to the expectation that sequencing depth would affect the degree of clonotype sharing among donors.

Using the deep immunoSEQ assay, multiplex PCR amplified TCR CDR3 regions from genomic DNA. Genomic DNA extracted from each cell subset was distributed evenly over all wells of several immunoSEQ 96-well plates, and each plate served as one replicate. For sorted subsets, each replicate PCR was loaded with roughly 190 ng genomic DNA, equivalent to approximately 33,000 T cell genomes. Purified libraries were measured with a Qubit 3.0 fluorometer, size-checked on a Bioanalyzer 2100, and measured again with the KAPA Library Quantification kit. Every immunoSEQ 96-well plate was sequenced on a separate single-read 150-cycle Illumina NextSeq 550 flow cell. In the authors' own workflow: Because only junctional sequences without quality scores were contained in the immunoSEQ output, filtering matching that applied to full-length reads could not be performed. To assign V/J genes and CDR3, sequences were annotated using PyIR, a Python wrapper for IgBLAST v1.9, with IMGT germline references. Reads were removed for weak V/J assignments (E-value above 1e-6), missing CDR3, stop codons, out-of-frame junctions, or ambiguous translated residues. V3J clonotypes were defined as sequences sharing an identical inferred V gene, J gene, and CDR3 amino acid sequence. The percentage overlap between two repertoires was calculated by dividing the number of shared unique clonotypes by the size of the smaller repertoire. Repertoire richness was assessed with RTK rarefaction, the Chao1 estimator, and Recon v2.1 estimates of unobserved clonotypes. For all TCRbeta clonotypes obtained by the gDNA method from a handful of donors, generation probabilities were computed with OLGA. Sourced from immuneACCESS, this table was stored by TCRdb with only in-frame sequences that have V and J called. A share of the clones is absent; for the studies checked, an unresolved V gene accounts for under half, and the remainder has no known explanation. The DNA was the basis for D and trimming; V, J and clone size are from that table. The sample data list 2 million to 2.5 million clones, and about 93% of these were observed just once. 1.5% to 2% of the sample belongs to the ten largest clones.

A remark on this clone: Its binding antigen is unknown. No much larger clone exists at a distance of one base, and base qualities are not known.

The germline V gene (reference sequence) sets CDR1 to PRHDT and CDR2 to FYEKMQ. The CDR3 runs 14 amino acids, cysteine and phenylalanine included. The kept DNA is CDR3 alone, 42 bases in frame from the first base. V is pruned by 5 bases and J by 0 bases, leaving 3 bases of the junction without a gene match. CD8 naive samples were obtained by positive selection for CCR7 among CD45RO-negative cells, yielding a CD45RA+CCR7+ population from which TemRA cells were excluded. Healthy HIV-negative adults with no recently reported acute infections or vaccinations were included as donors. Every donor was a Caucasian adult residing in Nashville, Tennessee, USA. Blood was collected by leukapheresis, and PBMCs were isolated by Ficoll-Histopaque density gradient centrifugation and then cryopreserved in liquid nitrogen vapor phase. Analytical flow cytometry was used to check the purity and quantity of every magnetically sorted T cell population. Each sorted fraction had its genomic DNA isolated and then quantified by UV absorbance on a Nanodrop 2000c.

The clonotype was recovered from a man aged 18-30 years in good health. Some clones in this sample may be carry-over from other donors' samples. The specimen was naive CD8+ T cells from PBMCs. The cell subset or site label, read with the paper, signifies: CD45RA+CCR7+. The V gene is TRBV13 and the J gene is TRBJ1-1; 7 of the junction bases match TRBD1. The CDR3 protein sequence reads: CASSPGGVNTEAFF. The bases read TGTGCCAGCAGCCCAGGGGGAGTGAACACTGAAGCTTTCTTT.